This record concerns one T cell receptor (beta chain) sequence. Its antigen is still unknown. CDR3 size: 19 residues. This entry comes from a study of cytomegalovirus exposure and HLA in healthy donors. Regarding the study as a whole: V- and J-gene trimming of TCR beta was linked (in a later analysis) to a missense DCLRE1C variant. Diagnosis of cytomegalovirus status made by the classifier reportedly showed high specificity and sensitivity. It is likely that the observed cluster of highly shared sequence variants was a sequencing artifact. Owing to their indistinguishability, certain V segments, notably TRBV6-2 and TRBV6-3, were excluded.

The PCR employed 60 Vbeta primers together with 13 Jbeta primers. Generated by immunoSEQ multiplex PCR, the TCRdb table keeps only in-frame clones and is missing some. The table records some 210,000 clones, roughly 80% of them present only once. Sequencing was done on a sample of PBMCs. J is TRBJ2-4 and V is TRBV1; the D call of TRBD2 is as the table states it, not checked on the DNA. TRBV1 has pseudogene status. The source of this sequence is a woman aged 25-40 years in good health and CMV-seropositive. The CDR3 DNA reads TGCACCAGCAGCCAGGCCCCGGGTGGAGGGAGGGTAGCCAAAAACATTCAGTACTTC. It specifies CTSSQAPGGGRVAKNIQYF.